The 30 T cell receptor beta chains below come from one sample, sequenced in a study of cytomegalovirus exposure and HLA in healthy donors (dated by TCRdb to 2017 to 2019). The method behind the library was the immunoSEQ multiplex PCR assay. For the multiplex PCR, a mixture combining 60 forward primers for TCR Vbeta segments and 13 reverse primers for TCR Jbeta segments was used. In its TCRdb copy, this immuneACCESS table keeps in-frame sequences only and misses some clones. Where compared with another copy, unresolved V genes explain less than half of these, and the others have no known cause. This sample lists under 200,000 clones; roughly 80% were detected once. 1.5% to 2% of the sample belongs to the ten largest clones. Input material: PBMCs. These receptors were obtained from a man aged 18 to 30 in good health and CMV-seronegative.

CDR3 coding DNA: TGTGCCAGCAATCTGGTGGTAGCGGAATCCTACGAGCAGTACTTC. Residues: CASNLVVAESYEQYF. This chain uses TRBV6-1 with TRBJ2-7, with D possibly being TRBD2 (6 bases). This CDR3 has 15 residues. Germline CDR1 is MNHNS and CDR2 is SASEGT. Trimming took 7 bases from V and 1 from J, leaving 17 bases between them.

This clone was seen more than once but under ten times. CDR3 amino acids: CASSLLDRGQETQYF. The CDR3 DNA follows: TGTGCCAGCAGTTTGCTCGACAGGGGGCAAGAGACCCAGTACTTC. The genes are TRBV28 and TRBJ2-5, with 9 bases identical to TRBD1. V was pared by 3 bases and J by 2 bases, with 4 bases of the junction left unmatched. The CDR3 has 15 residues. The germline V gene encodes CDR1 MDHEN and CDR2 SYDVKM.

The chain uses TRBV4-3 and TRBJ1-1; TRBD1 matches 7 bases. The germline V gene has CDR1 LGHNA and CDR2 YSLEER. The CDR3 loop spans 14 amino acids. V lost 3 bases to trimming and J lost 0 bases; unmatched junction nucleotides: 1. CDR3 sequence reads: CASSQGTVNTEAFF. CDR3 bases: TGCGCCAGCAGCCAGGGGACAGTGAACACTGAAGCTTTCTTT.

The chain uses TRBV10-3 and TRBJ1-2; D is unresolved. Between the trimmed V and J ends, which lost 7 bases and 5 bases, there was a span of 17 bases. The germline V gene encodes CDR1 ENHRY and CDR2 SYGVKD. The CDR3 totals 14 residues. The CDR3 sequence is CAIMDGPELYGYTF. CDR3 nucleotides: TGTGCCATCATGGATGGGCCCGAGCTATATGGCTACACCTTC.

J is TRBJ1-4 and V is TRBV28, with a weak D call TRBD1 (6 bases). The CDR3 has 14 amino acids. The germline V and J ends were trimmed by 6 bases and 8 bases, with 16 bases remaining between them. Germline CDR1 is MDHEN and CDR2 is SYDVKM. The CDR3 region has the DNA TGTGCCAGCAGCCCCATCCAGGGGTGGGAAAAACTGTTTTTT. Translated, it gives CASSPIQGWEKLFF. The entire variable domain, with the rest obtained from reference TRBV28 and TRBJ1-4, is as follows: DVKVTQSSRYLVKRTGEKVFLECVQDMDHENMFWYRQDPGLGLRLIYFSYDVKMKEKGDIPEGYSVSREKKERFSLILESASTNQTSMYLCASSPIQGWEKLFFGSGTQLSVL.

CDR3 sequence reads: CASSPRGNDQETQYF. CDR3 bases: TGTGCCAGCAGCCCCCGGGGAAACGACCAAGAGACCCAGTACTTC. The chain carries TRBV7-9 and TRBJ2-5; D is possibly TRBD2 (5 bases). The V and J ends lost 5 bases and 0 bases respectively, with 13 bases between them. The CDR3 is 15 residues long. Germline V gives CDR1 SEHNR, CDR2 FQNEAQ (reference sequence).

This chain links TRBV10-2 with TRBJ2-5, with 9 bases lining up with TRBD2. V lost 5 bases, J lost 6 bases, and 7 bases stayed unmatched. Germline V gene lookup returns CDR1 WSHSY and CDR2 SAAADI. The CDR3 spans 14 residues. CDR3 region: CASSYGTSRKTQYF. The CDR3, as DNA: TGCGCCAGCAGTTACGGGACTAGCAGGAAGACCCAGTACTTC.

The genes are TRBV19 and TRBJ1-3; D ambiguous. This CDR3 region has 16 residues. From germline, CDR1 is LNHDA and CDR2 SQIVND (reference sequence). The V end was cut by 1 base, the J end by 0 bases, with 10 bases between. The CDR3 DNA follows: TGTGCCAGTAGTATAGCCCTACAGAACTCTGGAAACACCATATATTTT. This gives the protein CASSIALQNSGNTIYF.

Here the CDR3 reads CSARTLLEAFF. The CDR3 DNA sequence: TGCAGTGCTCGGACTCTCCTTGAAGCTTTCTTT. V gene TRBV20-1 combines with J gene TRBJ1-1; D is undetermined. Trimming shortened V by 5 bases and J by 7 bases, and 11 bases separated the two germline ends. Germline values: CDR1 DFQATT, CDR2 SNEGSKA (reference sequence). The CDR3 runs 11 residues.

The rearrangement uses TRBV25-1 and TRBJ1-2; 12 bases map to TRBD1. Germline V gene data show CDR1 as MGHDK and CDR2 as SYGVNS. The V and J ends lost 4 bases and 7 bases, in that order; junction bases with no gene match: 7. This CDR3 spans 15 amino acids. CDR3 loop: CASSARDRGRVGYTF. CDR3 DNA: TGTGCCAGCAGTGCCCGGGACAGGGGGCGCGTTGGCTACACCTTC.

Notes on this clone: At the DNA level, this CDR3 is encoded by other sequences in the same sample as well. V gene TRBV27 combines with J gene TRBJ2-7; 8 nucleotides align to TRBD2. Germline V gene sequence: CDR1 MNHEY, CDR2 SMNVEV (reference sequence). V was pared by 6 bases and J by 7 bases, with 11 bases of the junction left unmatched. This CDR3 has 14 residues. CDR3 in amino acids: CASRGGSGGYEQYF. DNA of the CDR3: TGTGCCAGCAGGGGCGGATCGGGGGGGTATGAGCAGTACTTC.

This clone came up once. This chain connects TRBV29-1 to TRBJ2-5; possible D gene TRBD1, 8 bases. The CDR3 extends over 12 amino acids. Germline-derived CDR1 and CDR2 are SQVTM and ANQGSEA. Trimming cost V 6 bases and J 5 bases, with 13 bases left between them. In DNA, the CDR3 is TGCAGCGTGACAGGGGAGGGGGAGACCCAGTACTTC. It yields the protein CSVTGEGETQYF.

The chain uses TRBV15 and TRBJ2-3; 9 bases match TRBD2. The J segment lost 4 bases and the V segment lost 0 bases, leaving 5 bases of the junction unmatched. CDR1 is LNHNV, CDR2 YYDKDF, per germline (reference sequence). The CDR3 has 16 amino acids. CDR3 amino acids: CATSRDGGGGADTQYF. The CDR3 coding sequence is TGTGCCACCAGCAGAGATGGGGGCGGGGGGGCAGATACGCAGTATTTT.

This chain links TRBV7-9 with TRBJ1-1; D perhaps matches TRBD1 (5 bases). This CDR3 spans 17 amino acids. The V gene's germline CDR1 is SEHNR and CDR2 FQNEAQ (reference sequence). The V end was cut by 0 bases, the J end by 0 bases, with 14 bases between. For the CDR3, the DNA is TGTGCCAGCAGCTTAGCGGGCAGGGCGATAGTGAACACTGAAGCTTTCTTT. It translates to CASSLAGRAIVNTEAFF.

The chain has TRBV27 and TRBJ2-7, with D hard to call. The V end lost 2 bases, the J end lost 2 bases, and 7 bases lay between the germline ends. This CDR3 is 13 amino acids long. Germline lookup yields CDR1 MNHEY and CDR2 SMNVEV (reference sequence). The CDR3 protein is CASSLTPAYEQYF. The CDR3 nucleotides are TGTGCCAGCAGTTTAACCCCAGCCTACGAGCAGTACTTC.

The chain carries TRBV6-4 and TRBJ2-3, with a weak D call TRBD2 (6 bases). Between the trimmed V and J ends, which lost 3 bases and 3 bases, there was a span of 7 bases. Per germline, CDR1 MRHNA and CDR2 SNTAGT. The CDR3 contains 13 residues. DNA for the CDR3: TGTGCCAGCAGTGAGGCGGGGACAGATACGCAGTATTTT. The encoded protein is CASSEAGTDTQYF.

V and J are TRBV28 and TRBJ2-7; 10 bases line up with TRBD2. The CDR3 is 18 amino acids. V lost 0 bases, J lost 2 bases, and 10 bases stayed unmatched. Per germline, CDR1 MDHEN and CDR2 SYDVKM. The chain's CDR3 is CASSLWDPGLAVTYEQYF. In DNA, the CDR3 is TGTGCCAGCAGTTTATGGGACCCTGGACTAGCGGTTACCTACGAGCAGTACTTC.

This chain joins TRBV5-1 and TRBJ1-1; perhaps TRBD1 as D (5 bases). CDR3 size: 16 residues. Per germline, CDR1 SGHRS and CDR2 YFSETQ. The V end lost 0 bases, the J end lost 4 bases, and 16 bases lay between the germline ends. The chain's CDR3 is CASSLESKGLGTEAFF. The CDR3 DNA sequence: TGCGCCAGCAGCTTGGAGTCTAAGGGGTTGGGCACTGAAGCTTTCTTT.

The V and J genes are TRBV19 and TRBJ1-4, with 9 positions matching TRBD1. The CDR3 loop spans 15 amino acids. Germline values: CDR1 LNHDA, CDR2 SQIVND (reference sequence). J lost 7 bases, V lost 5 bases, and 8 bases had no gene match. CDR3 DNA sequence: TGTGCCAGTAGTCCGCCAGACAGGGGGGGTGAAAAACTGTTTTTT. Translation: CASSPPDRGGEKLFF.

The chain couples TRBV5-4 to TRBJ1-1; possible D gene TRBD1, 6 bases. The germline V gene encodes CDR1 SGHNT and CDR2 YYREEE (reference sequence). Trimming removed 2 bases at V and 0 bases at J, with 11 bases between. The CDR3 loop spans 15 amino acids. This CDR3 is CASSLGGGMNTEAFF. CDR3 bases: TGTGCCAGCAGCTTAGGGGGGGGAATGAACACTGAAGCTTTCTTT.

The genes are TRBV18 and TRBJ2-1, with a tentative D call TRBD1 (7 bases). The CDR3 loop spans 15 amino acids. Germline-derived CDR1 and CDR2 are KGHSH and LQKENI. V lost 2 bases and J lost 5, with 13 bases in between. The CDR3 spells CASSPWQGGDNEQFF. The CDR3, as DNA: TGTGCCAGCTCACCATGGCAGGGGGGAGACAATGAGCAGTTCTTC.

This chain connects TRBV7-6 to TRBJ2-3, with D perhaps TRBD2 (6 bases). Germline CDR1 is SGHVS and CDR2 is FNYEAQ. This CDR3 comprises 14 residues. V was cut by 3 bases and J by 0 bases, with 7 bases left in between. The CDR3 nucleotides read TGTGCCAGCAGCTTTAGCGGTAGCACAGATACGCAGTATTTT. Protein sequence: CASSFSGSTDTQYF.

The chain couples TRBV7-2 to TRBJ2-7; 12 bases align to TRBD2. V lost 2 bases, J lost 2 bases, and 7 bases stayed unmatched. This CDR3 region has 17 residues. Germline lookup yields CDR1 SGHTA and CDR2 FQGNSA. The CDR3 sequence: CASSLRTSGEPPYEQYF. The CDR3 DNA reads TGTGCCAGCAGCTTACGGACTAGCGGGGAACCTCCCTACGAGCAGTACTTC.

The chain recombines TRBV29-1 with TRBJ1-2; tentative D call: TRBD1 (6 bases). CDR3 length: 12 amino acids. Trimming took 3 bases from V and 11 from J, leaving 16 bases between them. The germline V gene has CDR1 SQVTM and CDR2 ANQGSEA. The CDR3 DNA sequence: TGCAGCGTTGACCCCGGACAGCAAGATTACACCTTC. Its translation is CSVDPGQQDYTF.

This chain links TRBV6-1 with TRBJ1-1, with D unresolved. The V gene's germline CDR1 is MNHNS and CDR2 SASEGT. The germline V and J ends were trimmed by 2 bases and 5 bases, with 9 bases remaining between them. This CDR3 is built from 13 residues. The CDR3 protein is CASSESAGTEAFF. The CDR3 coding sequence is TGTGCCAGCAGTGAAAGCGCGGGGACTGAAGCTTTCTTT.

The chain is built from TRBV7-8 and TRBJ1-1, with TRBD1 matching over 9 bases. Germline lookup yields CDR1 SGHVS and CDR2 FQNEAQ. This CDR3 has 16 amino acids. J gave up 4 bases and V 5 bases, and 11 bases lay outside the gene matches. The CDR3 loop reads CASSHSGTGYGTEAFF. The CDR3 DNA follows: TGTGCCAGCAGCCACTCCGGGACAGGGTATGGCACTGAAGCTTTCTTT.

The chain links TRBV9 to TRBJ1-2; D not resolved. The CDR3 sequence is 14 residues long. The germline gives CDR1 SGDLS, CDR2 YYNGEE. The V end lost 0 bases, the J end lost 8 bases, and 14 bases lay between the germline ends. The CDR3, as DNA: TGTGCCAGCAGCGTAGAACCGGAGGCTATGGGCTACACCTTC. Translated, it gives CASSVEPEAMGYTF.

The V gene is TRBV4-3, the J gene TRBJ2-5, with D possibly TRBD2 on 7 matching bases. Germline V lookup: CDR1 LGHNA, CDR2 YSLEER. This CDR3 is built from 15 residues. Trimming shortened V by 0 bases and J by 5 bases, and 13 bases separated the two germline ends. The DNA for the CDR3 is TGCGCCAGCAGCCAAGATCGGACTAGGGGGGAGACCCAGTACTTC. It translates to CASSQDRTRGETQYF.

This rearrangement joins TRBV28 to TRBJ2-3; TRBD1 agrees at 10 bases. Germline CDR1 reads MDHEN; CDR2 reads SYDVKM. Losses at the gene ends were 3 bases for V and 8 bases for J; bases not matched to a gene: 2. The CDR3 contains 13 residues. The CDR3, as DNA: TGTGCCAGCAGTTTTGGGACAGGGGTTACGCAGTATTTT. It codes for CASSFGTGVTQYF.

With regard to this clone: One end of the junction varies from germline; a read error may be responsible. The rearrangement uses TRBV7-9 and TRBJ1-5, with D possibly matching TRBD1 (6 bases). The CDR3 runs 18 residues. In germline, CDR1 is SEHNR, CDR2 FQNEAQ (reference sequence). CDR3 DNA sequence: TGTTCCAGCAGCTTAGAAAGAGGGGGGGTTTACAGAAATCAGCCCCAGCATTTT. This gives the protein CSSSLERGGVYRNQPQHF. Supplemented by reference TRBV7-9 and TRBJ1-5, the full variable domain reads DTGVSQNPRHKITKRGQNVTFRCDPISEHNRLYWYRQTLGQGPEFLTYFQNEAQLEKSRLLSDRFSAERPKGSFSTLEIQRTEQGDSAMYLCSSSLERGGVYRNQPQHFGDGTRLSIL.